The rows below give T cell receptor beta chains drawn from one sample of a study of cytomegalovirus exposure and HLA in healthy donors. Sequencing was performed with immunoSEQ multiplex PCR; in TCRdb, only in-frame clones are kept and a portion is missing. The sample lists 150,000 or so clones, more than 70% occurring once. What was sequenced was PBMCs. These receptors were obtained from a man aged 25-45 years in good health and CMV-seropositive. Each CDR3 is given with its conserved first and last residue. A D gene is named only where the DNA matches it firmly. Only some rows state a clone size, as once, few, many or a class for expanded clones.

D gene: .; V gene: TRBV5-1; clone size: .; J gene: TRBJ1-1; CDR3 protein: CASSLETGTEAFF; CDR3 DNA: TGCGCCAGCAGCTTGGAGACGGGTACTGAAGCTTTCTTT
D gene: .; V gene: TRBV28; clone size: .; J gene: TRBJ2-1; CDR3 protein: CASTLRLSREQFF; CDR3 DNA: TGTGCCAGCACCCTGAGGCTTAGTCGTGAGCAGTTCTTC
D gene: TRBD1; V gene: TRBV28; clone size: .; J gene: TRBJ1-5; CDR3 protein: CASSGDEGGADQPQHF; CDR3 DNA: TGTGCCAGCAGTGGAGACGAAGGGGGCGCGGATCAGCCCCAGCATTTT
D gene: TRBD1; V gene: TRBV7-9; clone size: few; J gene: TRBJ1-2; CDR3 protein: CASTPFGQGNYGYTF; CDR3 DNA: TGTGCCAGCACCCCGTTCGGACAGGGGAACTATGGCTACACCTTC
D gene: TRBD2; V gene: TRBV9; clone size: .; J gene: TRBJ2-3; CDR3 protein: CASSVDKDGRTDIGTQYF; CDR3 DNA: TGTGCCAGCAGCGTAGATAAGGACGGGAGGACCGACATCGGTACGCAGTATTTT
D gene: .; V gene: TRBV27; clone size: .; J gene: TRBJ2-1; CDR3 protein: CASSSGSSNEQFF; CDR3 DNA: TGTGCCAGCAGTTCCGGGAGCAGCAATGAGCAGTTCTTC
D gene: .; V gene: TRBV5-6; clone size: .; J gene: TRBJ1-5; CDR3 protein: CASSLNRFTQPQHF; CDR3 DNA: TGTGCCAGCAGCTTGAACAGGTTTACCCAGCCCCAGCATTTT
D gene: .; V gene: TRBV19; clone size: .; J gene: TRBJ2-1; CDR3 protein: CASSIVAERRNEQFF; CDR3 DNA: TGTGCCAGTAGTATTGTAGCGGAGCGGCGGAATGAGCAGTTCTTC
D gene: TRBD1; V gene: TRBV6-5; clone size: .; J gene: TRBJ1-4; CDR3 protein: CASSRDRGQLEKLFF; CDR3 DNA: TGTGCCAGCAGTCGGGACAGGGGGCAGCTTGAAAAACTGTTTTTT
D gene: TRBD1; V gene: TRBV5-1; clone size: .; J gene: TRBJ1-1; CDR3 protein: CASSWDRGSEAFF; CDR3 DNA: TGCGCCAGCAGCTGGGACAGGGGATCTGAAGCTTTCTTT
D gene: .; V gene: TRBV6-1; clone size: .; J gene: TRBJ2-2; CDR3 protein: CASSESTPGLYGELFF; CDR3 DNA: TGTGCCAGCAGTGAGTCGACCCCGGGACTTTACGGGGAGCTGTTTTTT
D gene: .; V gene: TRBV27; clone size: .; J gene: TRBJ2-7; CDR3 protein: CASSPLRGRGVNEQYF; CDR3 DNA: TGTGCCAGCAGTCCCCTCCGGGGCAGGGGGGTCAACGAGCAGTACTTC
D gene: TRBD1; V gene: TRBV6-1; clone size: .; J gene: TRBJ1-3; CDR3 protein: CASSAGQMSGNTIYF; CDR3 DNA: TGTGCCAGCAGTGCGGGACAGATGTCTGGAAACACCATATATTTT
D gene: .; V gene: TRBV5-1; clone size: .; J gene: TRBJ2-3; CDR3 protein: CASSLVGGLADTQYF; CDR3 DNA: TGCGCCAGCAGCTTGGTGGGCGGGTTAGCGGATACGCAGTATTTT
D gene: .; V gene: TRBV5-1; clone size: .; J gene: TRBJ1-2; CDR3 protein: CASSLAQSNYGYTF; CDR3 DNA: TGCGCCAGCAGCTTGGCTCAGTCGAACTATGGCTACACCTTC
D gene: .; V gene: TRBV7-9; clone size: .; J gene: TRBJ2-3; CDR3 protein: CASSWTVTDTQYF; CDR3 DNA: TGTGCCAGCAGCTGGACAGTTACAGATACGCAGTATTTT
D gene: TRBD1; V gene: TRBV18; clone size: .; J gene: TRBJ2-7; CDR3 protein: CASSPNAGQGLEQYF; CDR3 DNA: TGTGCCAGCTCACCGAATGCGGGACAGGGGCTCGAGCAGTACTTC
D gene: TRBD2; V gene: TRBV29-1; clone size: .; J gene: TRBJ2-1; CDR3 protein: CSVASGRAGNEQFF; CDR3 DNA: TGCAGCGTGGCGAGCGGGAGGGCCGGGAATGAGCAGTTCTTC
D gene: TRBD2; V gene: TRBV7-8; clone size: .; J gene: TRBJ2-1; CDR3 protein: CASTRSGSSDEQFF; CDR3 DNA: TGTGCCAGCACTCGGAGCGGGAGTTCCGATGAGCAGTTCTTC
D gene: .; V gene: TRBV7-9; clone size: .; J gene: TRBJ1-3; CDR3 protein: CASIRGNTIYF; CDR3 DNA: TGTGCCAGCATTAGAGGAAACACCATATATTTT
D gene: .; V gene: TRBV27; clone size: .; J gene: TRBJ1-2; CDR3 protein: CASSVDINYGYTF; CDR3 DNA: TGTGCCAGCAGTGTCGACATTAACTATGGCTACACCTTC
D gene: .; V gene: TRBV27; clone size: .; J gene: TRBJ2-7; CDR3 protein: CASSLRGPLEQYF; CDR3 DNA: TGTGCCAGCAGTTTAAGGGGTCCCCTCGAGCAGTACTTC